Following are 31 T cell receptor beta chains from one sample sequenced in a study of blood T cell repertoires in COVID-19. Method: immunoSEQ multiplex PCR; TCRdb's copy keeps in-frame clones and lacks some. The data hold 250,000 to 300,000 clones, with about 89% observed a single time. The sequencing input was PBMCs or T cells enriched from blood (not recorded which). The receptors shown here come from a man in his forties who had recovered from COVID-19.

The genes are TRBV18 and TRBJ1-3, with no clear D. V was clipped by 3 bases and J by 2 bases, with 11 bases between them. CDR1 is KGHSH, CDR2 LQKENI, per germline. CDR3 length: 15 residues. CDR3 in amino acids: CASSPNGEAGNTIYF. The CDR3 coding sequence is TGTGCCAGCTCACCTAATGGGGAGGCTGGAAACACCATATATTTT. The full variable domain, in which reference TRBV18 and TRBJ1-3 provide the parts outside the CDR3, is NAGVMQNPRHLVRRRGQEARLRCSPMKGHSHVYWYRQLPEEGLKFMVYLQKENIIDESGMPKERFSAEFPKEGPSILRIQQVVRGDSAAYFCASSPNGEAGNTIYFGEGSWLTVV.

This chain links TRBV2 with TRBJ2-7; perhaps TRBD2 as D (5 bases). The ends were cut back, 8 bases at V and 5 bases at J, with 22 bases in the middle. This CDR3 has 15 amino acids. Germline V gene data show CDR1 as SNHLY and CDR2 as FYNNEI. This CDR3 reads CASPLVRTAAHEQYF. Written as DNA, the CDR3 is TGTGCCAGCCCCCTCGTCCGTACAGCGGCCCACGAGCAGTACTTC.

This clone was recorded only once. The chain carries TRBV27 and TRBJ1-2; TRBD1 aligns across 12 bases. Germline CDR1 is MNHEY and CDR2 is SMNVEV (reference sequence). The V gene end was trimmed by 11 bases and the J gene end by 3 bases; junction bases not matched to a gene: 16. The CDR3 is 17 amino acids. The DNA of the CDR3 is TGTGCCGCCAAAACCGGGACAGGGGGCGCCGGGCACTATGGCTACACCTTC. Amino acids: CAAKTGTGGAGHYGYTF.

The chain is built from TRBV29-1 and TRBJ2-7; D is perhaps TRBD1 (5 bases). V shed 6 bases and J shed 5 bases, with 17 bases lying between them. Germline CDR1 and CDR2: SQVTM and ANQGSEA. The CDR3 is made up of 13 amino acids. CDR3 amino acids: CSVHITTANEQYF. DNA for the CDR3: TGCAGCGTCCATATTACGACAGCAAACGAGCAGTACTTC.

V is TRBV2 and J is TRBJ1-1; D is undetermined. The CDR3 is made up of 13 amino acids. Trimming left V 7 bases short and J 0 bases short, with 9 bases between. CDR1 and CDR2 (germline): SNHLY, FYNNEI. CDR3 in DNA: TGTGCCAGCACTAACAGAATGAACACTGAAGCTTTCTTT. This translates into CASTNRMNTEAFF.

The chain employs TRBV6-5 and TRBJ2-7, with 9 bases fitting TRBD1. Germline V lookup: CDR1 MNHEY, CDR2 SVGAGI. This CDR3 spans 14 amino acids. V shed 6 bases and J 6 bases; nucleotides not matched to a gene: 9. The CDR3 DNA reads TGTGCCAGCAGGAGCTCCGGGACAGGGCCCGAGCAGTACTTC. Translating gives CASRSSGTGPEQYF.

This clone came up once. The chain is built from TRBV5-1 and TRBJ2-3, with 7 bases aligning to TRBD1. Germline assignment: CDR1 SGHRS and CDR2 YFSETQ. The CDR3 spans 14 residues. Trimming removed 3 bases from V and 9 bases from J; junction bases left unmatched: 10. The CDR3 sequence is CASSSRQGPDTQYF. CDR3 coding DNA: TGCGCCAGCAGCTCCAGACAGGGCCCCGACACGCAGTATTTT.

The rearrangement uses TRBV10-3 and TRBJ1-1, with 7 nucleotides matching TRBD1. This CDR3 has 15 residues. V lost 5 bases and J lost 0; bases outside the gene matches: 6. The germline V gene encodes CDR1 ENHRY and CDR2 SYGVKD. CDR3 amino acids: CAISYSQGLNTEAFF. The CDR3 nucleotides are TGTGCCATCAGTTACTCACAGGGGTTGAACACTGAAGCTTTCTTT.

The V call is TRBV28, the J call TRBJ2-7; 8 nucleotides agree with TRBD2. Germline trimming cut 8 bases from V and 9 bases from J; bases unmatched to any gene: 18. The CDR3 is 15 amino acids. Germline values: CDR1 MDHEN, CDR2 SYDVKM. The chain's CDR3 is CASRGQRLASLGQYF. The CDR3 DNA reads TGTGCCAGCCGAGGGCAGAGACTAGCGTCGCTGGGGCAGTACTTC.

V and J are TRBV12-3 or TRBV12-4 and TRBJ2-1; TRBD1 matches 8 bases. V lost 4 bases, J lost 9 bases, and 5 bases stayed unmatched. CDR3 length equals 13 residues. The DNA for the CDR3 is TGTGCCAGCAGTTCGGGACAGGCGGTTGAGCAGTTCTTC. Protein product: CASSSGQAVEQFF.

This chain uses TRBV3-1 (or the pseudogene TRBV3-2) with TRBJ1-6; TRBD1 matches at 10 bases. This CDR3 comprises 15 residues. Germline V gives CDR1 LGHDT, CDR2 YNNKEL (reference sequence). With 3 bases clipped from V and 6 bases from J, the junction kept 2 bases outside the gene matches. In nucleotides, the CDR3 is TGTGCCAGCAGCCAGGGGGACAGGGGTAATTCACCCCTCCACTTT. Translated: CASSQGDRGNSPLHF.

The rearrangement joins TRBV18 to TRBJ1-1; D is ambiguous. Germline CDR1 is KGHSH and CDR2 is LQKENI. This CDR3 has 16 amino acids. Trimming took off 4 bases at V and 5 bases at J, with 20 bases between the two ends. CDR3 DNA: TGTGCCAGCTCACTCCGGGATCCGAACACGGGGACTGAAGCTTTCTTT. Amino acids: CASSLRDPNTGTEAFF.

The chain uses TRBV27 and TRBJ1-1; D is uncertain. The V end was cut by 6 bases, the J end by 0 bases, with 14 bases between. The CDR3 length is 15 residues. Germline V gives CDR1 MNHEY, CDR2 SMNVEV (reference sequence). CDR3 protein: CASRREGGMNTEAFF. CDR3 sequence (DNA): TGTGCCAGCAGACGGGAAGGAGGGATGAACACTGAAGCTTTCTTT.

This chain connects TRBV7-3 to TRBJ2-3; possible D gene TRBD2, 5 bases. This CDR3 region has 15 residues. Germline V gene data show CDR1 as SGHTA and CDR2 as FQGTGA. Trimming took 0 bases from V and 0 from J, leaving 7 bases between them. CDR3: CASSLTGGSTDTQYF. CDR3 in DNA: TGTGCCAGCAGCTTAACGGGCGGGAGCACAGATACGCAGTATTTT.

V usage is TRBV7-3 and J usage is TRBJ2-7; 15 bases line up with TRBD2. Germline values: CDR1 SGHTA, CDR2 FQGTGA. CDR3 length: 19 residues. With V trimmed by 2 bases and J by 3 bases, 11 bases remained unmatched. The CDR3 here is CASSLQPPGTSGGNYEQYF. CDR3 sequence (DNA): TGTGCCAGCAGCTTACAACCCCCCGGGACTAGCGGGGGGAACTACGAGCAGTACTTC.

The gene calls are TRBV28 and TRBJ1-1, with D possibly matching TRBD1 (5 bases). V lost 6 bases and J 7 bases, leaving 9 bases between the germline ends. The germline V gene encodes CDR1 MDHEN and CDR2 SYDVKM. The CDR3 is 11 residues long. The CDR3 reads CASRTDFEAFF. The CDR3 bases are TGTGCCAGCAGGACAGATTTTGAAGCTTTCTTT.

The V call is TRBV3-1 (or the pseudogene TRBV3-2), the J call TRBJ2-5; no firm D call. There are 12 residues in the CDR3. The V gene lost 3 bases and the J gene lost 5 bases, with 7 bases spanning the gap. Germline assignment: CDR1 LGHDT and CDR2 YNNKEL (reference sequence). CDR3 in amino acids: CASSHSGETQYF. The DNA of the CDR3 is TGTGCCAGCAGCCATTCCGGGGAGACCCAGTACTTC.

This chain uses TRBV7-6 with TRBJ2-7; 11 nucleotides match TRBD1. The CDR3 loop spans 16 amino acids. V gave up 2 bases and J gave up 4 bases; unmatched junction bases: 7. The germline V gene encodes CDR1 SGHVS and CDR2 FNYEAQ. CDR3 sequence: CASSLKPGTGGYEQYF. The CDR3 DNA sequence: TGTGCCAGCAGCTTAAAACCTGGGACAGGGGGGTACGAGCAGTACTTC.

The chain links TRBV6-2 or TRBV6-3 to TRBJ1-5; 8 bases map to TRBD1. Germline V lookup: CDR1 MNHEY, CDR2 SVGEGT. The CDR3 runs to 14 residues. The V gene end was trimmed by 2 bases and the J gene end by 6 bases; junction bases not matched to a gene: 3. The CDR3 reads CASSYGTGGQPQHF. The CDR3 region has the DNA TGTGCCAGCAGTTACGGGACAGGAGGTCAGCCCCAGCATTTT.

The chain carries TRBV12-5 and TRBJ2-1; tentative D call: TRBD2 (7 bases). V lost 2 bases and J 0 bases, leaving 11 bases between the germline ends. This CDR3 spans 16 amino acids. Germline V gene lookup returns CDR1 LGHNT and CDR2 FRNRAP. CDR3 sequence: CASGLRGRASYNEQFF. The CDR3 DNA reads TGTGCTAGTGGTTTGAGGGGGAGGGCCTCCTACAATGAGCAGTTCTTC.

The V and J genes are TRBV19 and TRBJ2-3, with TRBD2 identical over 8 bases. The length of the CDR3 is 14 residues. Per germline, CDR1 LNHDA and CDR2 SQIVND (reference sequence). V shed 7 bases, J shed 0 bases, and the junction held 3 bases outside the gene matches. CDR3 in amino acids: CASKAGGSTDTQYF. The CDR3 nucleotides read TGTGCCAGTAAGGCGGGAGGAAGCACAGATACGCAGTATTTT.

The rearrangement joins TRBV5-8 to TRBJ1-2; 8 bases fit TRBD1. Germline V gives CDR1 SGHTS, CDR2 YDEGEE. With 0 bases clipped from V and 7 bases from J, the junction kept 8 bases outside the gene matches. CDR3 length equals 15 residues. The CDR3 DNA reads as TGTGCCAGCAGCTTGGGGGACAGGCCCTTTCGTGGCTACACCTTC. Translating it yields CASSLGDRPFRGYTF.

The V and J genes are TRBV6-5 and TRBJ2-6; D is uncertain. The germline gives CDR1 MNHEY, CDR2 SVGAGI. V gave up 8 bases and J gave up 2 bases, with 4 bases separating them. The length of the CDR3 is 12 residues. Here the CDR3 DNA reads TGTGCCAGCCGAGCTGGGGCCAACGTCCTGACTTTC. Translated, it gives CASRAGANVLTF.

V is TRBV5-4 and J is TRBJ1-1; 8 nucleotides line up with TRBD1. The CDR3 runs to 14 residues. After removal of 2 bases from V and 1 base from J, the junction contained 1 base not matched to a gene. Germline loops: CDR1 SGHNT, CDR2 YYREEE (reference sequence). CDR3 nucleotide sequence: TGTGCCAGCAGCTTCGGGACAGGGAACACTGAAGCTTTCTTT. Amino acids: CASSFGTGNTEAFF.

The chain links TRBV2 to TRBJ2-7; the D is unclear. This CDR3 contains 13 residues. Germline values: CDR1 SNHLY, CDR2 FYNNEI. V was shortened by 2 bases and J by 3 bases, with 8 bases between the two germline ends. CDR3 protein: CASSERPYYEQYF. DNA for the CDR3: TGTGCCAGCAGTGAACGCCCCTACTACGAGCAGTACTTC.

The rearrangement uses TRBV18 and TRBJ2-5; no clear D. The CDR3 contains 13 residues. Per germline, CDR1 KGHSH and CDR2 LQKENI. V was clipped by 2 bases and J by 2 bases, with 6 bases between them. The CDR3 region has the DNA TGTGCCAGCTCACCAAATCGGCAAGAGACCCAGTACTTC. Translated: CASSPNRQETQYF.

The rearrangement links TRBV28 to TRBJ1-5; 8 bases are shared with TRBD1. Germline CDR1 is MDHEN and CDR2 is SYDVKM. The CDR3 contains 13 residues. The V segment lost 7 bases and the J segment 7 bases; nucleotides outside the gene matches: 6. The CDR3 reads CASIRQGKQPQHF. DNA of the CDR3: TGTGCCAGCATTCGACAGGGGAAACAGCCCCAGCATTTT.

This chain links TRBV2 with TRBJ1-5, with D hard to call. In germline, CDR1 is SNHLY, CDR2 FYNNEI. V gave up 3 bases and J gave up 5 bases, with 14 bases separating them. CDR3 length equals 15 residues. CDR3: CASSDHSEGDQPQHF. In DNA form, the CDR3 reads TGTGCCAGCAGTGACCACTCGGAGGGAGATCAGCCCCAGCATTTT.

This clone showed up just once. The V call is TRBV9, the J call TRBJ2-7, with D possibly being TRBD1 (5 bases). This CDR3 has 15 residues. Trimming pared 0 bases from V and 2 bases from J, leaving 12 bases between. CDR1 and CDR2 (germline): SGDLS, YYNGEE. CDR3 DNA: TGTGCCAGCAGCGTAGTTCCAGGGTATCCCTACGAGCAGTACTTC. Residues: CASSVVPGYPYEQYF.

The genes are TRBV7-2 and TRBJ2-1; 9 bases align to TRBD2. The germline CDR1 and CDR2 sequences are SGHTA and FQGNSA. The CDR3 contains 17 residues. J lost 6 bases, V lost 5 bases, and 14 bases had no gene match. The CDR3 DNA reads TGTGCCAGCAGCCCGGGGCCTAGCGGGACCAAAGGCAATGAGCAGTTCTTC. Amino acids: CASSPGPSGTKGNEQFF.

V gene TRBV6-1 combines with J gene TRBJ1-2, with D uncertain. The CDR3 spans 14 residues. CDR1 and CDR2 (germline): MNHNS, SASEGT. Trimming took off 3 bases at V and 0 bases at J, with 8 bases between the two ends. The CDR3 nucleotides are TGTGCCAGCAGTGATCGGGGAACTAACTATGGCTACACCTTC. Protein product: CASSDRGTNYGYTF.